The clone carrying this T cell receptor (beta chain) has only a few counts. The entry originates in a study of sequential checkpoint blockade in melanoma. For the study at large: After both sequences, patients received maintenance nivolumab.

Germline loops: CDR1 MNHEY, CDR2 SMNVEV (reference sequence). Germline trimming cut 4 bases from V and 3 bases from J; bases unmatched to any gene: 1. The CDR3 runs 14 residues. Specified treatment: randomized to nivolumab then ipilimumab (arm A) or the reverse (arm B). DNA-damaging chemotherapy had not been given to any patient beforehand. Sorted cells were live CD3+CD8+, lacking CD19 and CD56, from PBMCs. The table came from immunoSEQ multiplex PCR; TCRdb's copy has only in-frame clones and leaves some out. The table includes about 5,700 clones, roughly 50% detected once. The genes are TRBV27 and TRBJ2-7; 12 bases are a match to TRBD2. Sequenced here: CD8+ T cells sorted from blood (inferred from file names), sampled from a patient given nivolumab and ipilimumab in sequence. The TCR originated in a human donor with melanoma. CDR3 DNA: TGTGCCAGCAGTTGGACTAGCGGGGTCTACGAGCAGTACTTC. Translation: CASSWTSGVYEQYF.